One and the same sample provided the 10 T cell receptor beta chains below, sequenced in a study of cytotoxic CD8 clonotypes in ibrutinib-treated CLL. Generated by immunoSEQ multiplex PCR, the TCRdb table keeps only in-frame clones and is missing some. The sample lists about 200,000 clones, 72% occurring once. The sample here was PBMCs, taken after 24 months of ibrutinib treatment. These receptors were obtained from a human donor with chronic lymphocytic leukemia.

Only a few counts were recorded for this clone. The chain has TRBV7-2 and TRBJ2-4; D is uncertain. V lost 1 base and J lost 5, with 9 bases in between. CDR1 SGHTA and CDR2 FQGNSA come from the germline V gene. This CDR3 is built from 14 residues. The CDR3: CASSLDLGQNIQYF. CDR3 DNA: TGTGCCAGCAGCTTAGATCTCGGCCAAAACATTCAGTACTTC.

This sequence joins TRBV7-2 and TRBJ2-7, with 11 bases matching TRBD2. The CDR3 length is 16 residues. J gave up 1 base and V 5 bases, and 7 bases lay outside the gene matches. Germline CDR1 is SGHTA and CDR2 is FQGNSA. The CDR3 nucleotides read TGTGCCAGCAGCCAGAGTACTAGCGGGAGATCCTACGAGCAGTACTTC. Protein sequence: CASSQSTSGRSYEQYF.

The rearrangement joins TRBV28 to TRBJ2-6, with 7 nucleotides matching TRBD1. The CDR3 is 19 amino acids. Germline V gene data show CDR1 as MDHEN and CDR2 as SYDVKM. The V segment lost 1 base and the J segment 1 base; nucleotides outside the gene matches: 10. CDR3 nucleotide sequence: TGTGCCAGCAGTTTATCCACAGGGGACCTTGTTTCTGGGGCCAACGTCCTGACTTTC. It is translated as CASSLSTGDLVSGANVLTF.

V gene TRBV28 combines with J gene TRBJ1-1, with D unclear. The V end was cut by 5 bases, the J end by 1 base, with 8 bases between. The CDR3 covers 13 residues. The germline gives CDR1 MDHEN, CDR2 SYDVKM. The CDR3 DNA follows: TGTGCCAGCAGTATAACAGCGAACACTGAAGCTTTCTTT. Residues: CASSITANTEAFF.

The chain couples TRBV5-5 to TRBJ2-7; 8 bases agree with TRBD1. CDR3 length equals 16 residues. The germline V gene has CDR1 SGHKS and CDR2 YYEKEE (reference sequence). V trimming: 0 bases; J trimming: 0 bases; junction bases outside the gene matches: 5. The CDR3 DNA reads as TGTGCCAGCAGCTTGGAGATGACAGGGGTCTCCTACGAGCAGTACTTC. It encodes CASSLEMTGVSYEQYF.

This sequence joins TRBV5-1 and TRBJ2-3; D is unclear. The V gene's germline CDR1 is SGHRS and CDR2 YFSETQ. Trimming stripped 0 bases from V and 3 bases from J, with 8 bases between. The CDR3 is 14 residues long. CDR3 region: CASSLAVGTDTQYF. DNA for the CDR3: TGCGCCAGCAGCTTGGCCGTGGGGACAGATACGCAGTATTTT. The full variable domain, with the rest looked up from reference TRBV5-1 and TRBJ2-3, is KAGVTQTPRYLIKTRGQQVTLSCSPISGHRSVSWYQQTPGQGLQFLFEYFSETQRNKGNFPGRFSGRQFSNSRSEMNVSTLELGDSALYLCASSLAVGTDTQYFGPGTRLTVL.

This chain joins TRBV5-4 and TRBJ2-2; D is undetermined. CDR1 and CDR2 from the germline V gene are SGHNT and YYREEE (reference sequence). There are 13 residues in the CDR3. The ends were cut back, 7 bases at V and 5 bases at J, with 12 bases in the middle. The CDR3 sequence is CASVDQRTGELFF. The CDR3 nucleotides read TGTGCCAGCGTAGACCAGCGAACCGGGGAGCTGTTTTTT.

The chain joins TRBV7-3 to TRBJ1-1, with D maybe TRBD1 (5 bases). The germline V gene encodes CDR1 SGHTA and CDR2 FQGTGA. V was trimmed by 1 base and J by 2 bases, leaving 11 bases between them. The CDR3 has 15 residues. The CDR3 sequence is CASSLNGGANTEAFF. DNA for the CDR3: TGTGCCAGCAGCTTAAACGGAGGGGCCAACACTGAAGCTTTCTTT. Supplemented by reference TRBV7-3 and TRBJ1-1, the full variable domain reads GAGVSQTPSNKVTEKGKYVELRCDPISGHTALYWYRQSLGQGPEFLIYFQGTGAADDSGLPNDRFFAVRPEGSVSTLKIQRTERGDSAVYLCASSLNGGANTEAFFGQGTRLTVV.

This clone occurred a few times. The rearrangement uses TRBV2 and TRBJ2-1, with TRBD1 matching 8 bases. CDR1 is SNHLY and CDR2 is FYNNEI in the germline V gene. After removal of 7 bases from V and 6 bases from J, the junction contained 11 bases not matched to a gene. The CDR3 sequence is 15 residues long. The CDR3: CASTRRGQAANEQFF. The CDR3 nucleotides read TGTGCCAGCACCCGACGGGGACAGGCGGCCAATGAGCAGTTCTTC.

The chain links TRBV5-4 to TRBJ2-7, with 7 bases lining up with TRBD2. CDR1 and CDR2 from the germline V gene are SGHNT and YYREEE (reference sequence). The CDR3 is made up of 14 amino acids. With 2 bases clipped from V and 5 bases from J, the junction kept 7 bases outside the gene matches. CDR3 coding DNA: TGTGCCAGCAGCTTCTCGGGAGGTTTAAACGAGCAGTACTTC. The encoded protein is CASSFSGGLNEQYF.